The 23 T cell receptor beta chains below come from one sample, sequenced in a study of T cells in Graves' hyperthyroidism and ophthalmopathy. What was amplified from RNA transcripts were TCR beta CDR3 regions. Researchers ran a first-round RT-PCR on the TCR CDR3 using the HTBI primer set. Each CDR3 protein is one row after TCRdb ran MiXCR on the multiplex PCR reads. This sample has about half a million distinct CDR3 sequences, with about 16% found just once. Sequenced material: blood. These TCRs come from a woman in her twenties or thirties with Graves' ophthalmopathy.

The chain links TRBV27 to TRBJ2-1; no clear D gene. Germline CDR1 MNHEY, CDR2 SMNVEV (reference sequence). V shed 7 bases and J shed 10 bases, with 17 bases lying between them. The CDR3 has 13 amino acids. The CDR3 nucleotides are TGTGCCAGCAAACTCTTGCGAGTAGGCGAGCAGTTCTTC. It codes for CASKLLRVGEQFF.

This chain joins TRBV20-1 and TRBJ1-4, with a possible D match to TRBD1 (5 bases). V lost 6 bases and J lost 6, with 17 bases in between. Germline CDR1 DFQATT, CDR2 SNEGSKA (reference sequence). This CDR3 contains 14 residues. The CDR3 loop reads CSATWGGVDEKLFF. DNA of the CDR3: TGCAGTGCAACTTGGGGGGGTGTGGATGAAAAACTGTTTTTT.

As for this clonotype: This sequence may be a read error, since a much larger clone differs from it by one base. The V call is TRBV30, the J call TRBJ2-1, with D perhaps TRBD2 (5 bases). Germline CDR1 is GTSNPN and CDR2 is SVGIG (reference sequence). The CDR3 runs to 16 residues. Trimming removed 5 bases from V and 0 bases from J, with 17 bases in between. CDR3 nucleotides: TGTGCCTGGGGACTGGATGGAGGACCCTCCTACAATGAGCAGTTCTTC. Protein product: CAWGLDGGPSYNEQFF.

There are many counts of this clonotype. The chain couples TRBV7-2 to TRBJ2-5, with D possibly being TRBD1 (5 bases). V was shortened by 4 bases and J by 5 bases, with 11 bases between the two germline ends. Germline values: CDR1 SGHTA, CDR2 FQGNSA. The CDR3 runs 13 residues. The CDR3, as DNA: TGTGCCAGCAGCTCTTCGAAGGGGGAGACCCAGTACTTC. It specifies CASSSSKGETQYF.

The chain links TRBV28 to TRBJ2-1; unclear D gene. The germline gives CDR1 MDHEN, CDR2 SYDVKM. V shed 3 bases and J shed 9 bases, with 15 bases lying between them. The CDR3 runs to 14 residues. CDR3 nucleotides: TGTGCCAGCAGTTTGGATGTGTTTCGAACTGAGCAGTTCTTC. Encoded protein: CASSLDVFRTEQFF.

This clonotype was counted at least ten times. The CDR3 is CASSQGTGIYEQYF. DNA for the CDR3: TGTGCCAGCAGCCAAGGGACAGGGATCTACGAGCAGTACTTC. The chain carries TRBV3-1 and TRBJ2-7, with 8 positions matching TRBD1. J gave up 3 bases and V 1 base, and 2 bases lay outside the gene matches. This CDR3 region has 14 residues. Per germline, CDR1 LGHDT and CDR2 YNNKEL (reference sequence).

The table lists this clonotype with a few counts. The J gene is TRBJ2-7, the V gene TRBV6-1; D may be TRBD1 or TRBD2 (6 bases each). CDR3 length: 17 residues. Germline loops: CDR1 MNHNS, CDR2 SASEGT. Trimming took off 10 bases at V and 6 bases at J, with 31 bases between the two ends. The CDR3 spells CATSTLEGGDGLSEQYF. CDR3 bases: TGTGCCACCTCGACCCTTGAGGGGGGAGACGGGCTCTCCGAGCAGTACTTC.

The chain carries TRBV20-1 and TRBJ2-1; 10 bases align to TRBD2. CDR3 length equals 17 residues. Germline lookup yields CDR1 DFQATT and CDR2 SNEGSKA (reference sequence). V dropped 1 base and J dropped 6; count of bases not matched to a gene: 12. The CDR3 loop is CSARVFSGRAAFNEQFF. The CDR3, as DNA: TGCAGTGCTAGAGTATTCAGCGGGAGGGCCGCGTTCAATGAGCAGTTCTTC.

V and J are TRBV24-1 and TRBJ2-6, with 8 bases matching TRBD2. The CDR3 has 17 residues. CDR1 is KGHDR and CDR2 is SFDVKD in the germline V gene. Trimming took 12 bases from V and 2 from J; bases not matched to a gene: 14. The CDR3 DNA follows: TGTGCCGCGGGGGGAAGGGCGGGAGCAGCTGGGGCCAACGTCCTGACTTTC. Protein product: CAAGGRAGAAGANVLTF.

This clonotype was seen ten or more times. The V gene is TRBV5-5, the J gene TRBJ2-7, with D possibly TRBD2 on 5 matching bases. V was pared by 7 bases and J by 5 bases, with 10 bases between. CDR1 SGHKS and CDR2 YYEKEE come from the germline V gene (reference sequence). The CDR3 spans 11 residues. The CDR3 DNA sequence: TGTGCCAGCGCCCTGAGGGACGAGCAGTACTTC. Translation: CASALRDEQYF.

This clonotype was observed a few times. The J gene is TRBJ1-6, the V gene TRBV20-1; the match to TRBD1 covers 10 bases. Per germline, CDR1 DFQATT and CDR2 SNEGSKA (reference sequence). There are 17 residues in the CDR3. V lost 5 bases, J lost 7 bases, and 14 bases stayed unmatched. The CDR3 here is CSAHSGTGVPSNSPLHF. The CDR3 nucleotides read TGCAGTGCTCACTCCGGGACAGGGGTTCCGTCAAATTCACCCCTCCACTTT.

The chain is built from TRBV7-9 and TRBJ2-7; 7 bases agree with TRBD1. Per germline, CDR1 SEHNR and CDR2 FQNEAQ (reference sequence). Trimming cost V 4 bases and J 6 bases; bases outside gene matches: 3. The CDR3 length is 12 residues. The CDR3, as DNA: TGTGCCAGCAGCTGGACAGGTTTCGAGCAGTACTTC. Translation: CASSWTGFEQYF.

J is TRBJ2-1 and V is TRBV29-1; 12 nucleotides line up with TRBD2. This CDR3 spans 18 amino acids. The junction had 10 bases not matched to a gene; V was cut back by 4 bases and J by 0 bases. Germline CDR1 SQVTM, CDR2 ANQGSEA. The CDR3 reads CSVVPITSGRSSYNEQFF. CDR3 bases: TGCAGCGTTGTCCCCATAACTAGCGGGAGGAGCTCCTACAATGAGCAGTTCTTC.

This chain links TRBV7-9 with TRBJ2-7; the match to TRBD1 covers 8 bases. In germline, CDR1 is SEHNR, CDR2 FQNEAQ (reference sequence). V dropped 2 bases and J dropped 1; count of bases not matched to a gene: 4. This CDR3 contains 15 residues. The CDR3 region has the DNA TGTGCCAGCAGCTTACCTGGGACAGGTTCCTACGAGCAGTACTTC. Its protein is CASSLPGTGSYEQYF. Combining the CDR3 with reference TRBV7-9 and TRBJ2-7 gives the whole variable domain DTGVSQNPRHKITKRGQNVTFRCDPISEHNRLYWYRQTLGQGPEFLTYFQNEAQLEKSRLLSDRFSAERPKGSFSTLEIQRTEQGDSAMYLCASSLPGTGSYEQYFGPGTRLTVT.

This clonotype occurred a few times. The chain combines TRBV4-1 with TRBJ1-5; TRBD1 might be the D (5 bases). CDR1 is MGHRA and CDR2 is YSYEKL in the germline V gene. V lost 4 bases to trimming and J lost 2 bases, with 15 bases between them. This CDR3 is built from 16 residues. The chain's CDR3 is CASSLQFDRRNQPQHF. The CDR3 coding sequence is TGCGCCAGCAGCCTTCAATTCGACAGACGCAATCAGCCCCAGCATTTT.

This clonotype was detected many times. The germline gene is not matched at one end of the junction; a read error may be the cause. The chain carries TRBV7-8 and TRBJ2-5, with 8 bases fitting TRBD1. The germline V gene has CDR1 SGHVS and CDR2 FQNEAQ. The CDR3 sequence is 13 residues long. The CDR3 DNA reads TGCGCCAGCAGCCGGGACAGGCGGGAGACCCAGTACTTC. Amino acid sequence: CASSRDRRETQYF.

The chain carries TRBV9 and TRBJ2-1; 13 bases line up with TRBD2. The germline gives CDR1 SGDLS, CDR2 YYNGEE. CDR3 length: 18 residues. With V trimmed by 4 bases and J by 9 bases, 16 bases remained unmatched. CDR3 region: CASSPGAYRTSGRVEQFF. CDR3 in DNA: TGTGCCAGCAGCCCCGGGGCCTATCGAACTAGCGGGAGGGTTGAGCAGTTCTTC.

The chain's CDR3 is CASSLGGALNNEQFF. Here the CDR3 DNA reads TGTGCCAGCAGCCTGGGGGGGGCGCTTAACAATGAGCAGTTCTTC. This chain links TRBV28 with TRBJ2-1; D may be TRBD2 (7 bases). Germline CDR1 reads MDHEN; CDR2 reads SYDVKM. The CDR3 has 15 amino acids. With 6 bases removed from V and 5 bases from J, the gap between germline ends came to 17 bases.

This clonotype was picked up many times. The CDR3 nucleotides are TGTGCCAGCAGTTCCCCGGGGGGGGCCGGCTACACCTTC. Amino acid sequence: CASSSPGGAGYTF. This chain connects TRBV27 to TRBJ1-2, with D possibly being TRBD1 (6 bases). Germline V CDR1 and CDR2: MNHEY, SMNVEV (reference sequence). The CDR3 runs 13 residues. V lost 4 bases and J lost 8, with 14 bases in between.

In this sample, this clonotype turned up many times. An end of the junction differs from the germline gene, which may be a read error. CDR3 DNA: TGCAGTGCGAGAGACACCGACAAAGGGGGCCAGTACTTC. Protein sequence: CSARDTDKGGQYF. This rearrangement joins TRBV20-1 to TRBJ2-5; the D gene is possibly TRBD1 (6 bases). CDR3 length: 13 amino acids. Germline lookup yields CDR1 DFQATT and CDR2 SNEGSKA (reference sequence).

This clonotype has more than one count but fewer than ten. The chain joins TRBV15 to TRBJ2-1, with 8 bases lining up with TRBD2. The V segment lost 3 bases and the J segment 3 bases; nucleotides outside the gene matches: 1. This CDR3 spans 14 amino acids. CDR1 and CDR2 (germline): LNHNV, YYDKDF (reference sequence). The CDR3 DNA is TGTGCCACCAGCAGGGGGACTAGCTACAATGAGCAGTTCTTC. Translation: CATSRGTSYNEQFF.

Ten or more counts support this clonotype. The CDR3 region has the DNA TGTGCCAGCAGTTATGGACAGGGAGAGACCCAGTACTTC. This gives the protein CASSYGQGETQYF. The V call is TRBV6-1, the J call TRBJ2-5; 8 bases line up with TRBD1. The CDR3 spans 13 residues. V was pared by 5 bases and J by 4 bases, with 3 bases of the junction left unmatched. Germline lookup yields CDR1 MNHNS and CDR2 SASEGT.

This clonotype is a singleton in its sample. The chain couples TRBV19 to TRBJ1-5; 7 bases are a match to TRBD1. Germline V gene data show CDR1 as LNHDA and CDR2 as SQIVND (reference sequence). Trimming took 8 bases from V and 0 from J; bases not matched to a gene: 7. The CDR3 contains 15 residues. CDR3 sequence: CASVTGDYSNQPQHF. CDR3 nucleotides: TGTGCCAGTGTTACAGGGGATTATAGCAATCAGCCCCAGCATTTT. Complete variable domain (other parts from reference TRBV19 and TRBJ1-5): DGGITQSPKYLFRKEGQNVTLSCEQNLNHDAMYWYRQDPGQGLRLIYYSQIVNDFQKGDIAEGYSVSREKKESFPLTVTSAQKNPTAFYLCASVTGDYSNQPQHFGDGTRLSIL.